Each of the 23 T cell receptor beta chains below was sequenced from the same sample in a study of siplizumab effects on memory and regulatory T cells (dated by TCRdb to between 2019 and 2020). The protocol used for the library was the immunoSEQ multiplex PCR assay. TCRdb's version of the immuneACCESS table is confined to in-frame rearrangements and falls short of the full clone set. An unresolved V gene accounts for under half of the shortfall where checked; the remainder is of unknown origin. The sample yields some 120,000 clones; approximately 94% were counted once. Around 1.5% of the sample goes to the ten largest clones. The sequencing input was non-Treg CD4+ T cells sorted from blood. Reading the label with the study, this specimen's cell subset or site is: FACS-sorted unstimulated CD4+ non-regulatory T cells. The receptors stem from a human donor in good health.

The chain uses TRBV4-1 and TRBJ1-4, with 11 bases aligning to TRBD1. Per the germline V gene, CDR1 is MGHRA and CDR2 is YSYEKL. Trimming took 4 bases from V and 7 from J; bases not matched to a gene: 5. The CDR3 length is 15 residues. CDR3 nucleotides: TGCGCCAGCAGCCCCCCGGACAGGGGGCGTGAAAAACTGTTTTTT. As protein: CASSPPDRGREKLFF.

This chain joins TRBV18 and TRBJ1-1; 7 nucleotides agree with TRBD1. There are 14 residues in the CDR3. From germline, CDR1 is KGHSH and CDR2 LQKENI. V gave up 4 bases and J gave up 6 bases; unmatched junction bases: 8. The DNA for the CDR3 is TGTGCCAGCTCACAGTCAGGGGGTTTCGCTGAAGCTTTCTTT. Its protein is CASSQSGGFAEAFF.

The J gene is TRBJ2-7, the V gene TRBV13, with 7 bases identical to TRBD1. Germline V lookup: CDR1 PRHDT, CDR2 FYEKMQ (reference sequence). This CDR3 contains 15 residues. V gave up 0 bases and J gave up 2 bases; unmatched junction bases: 4. CDR3 loop: CASSLGGTDPYEQYF. The CDR3 DNA follows: TGTGCCAGCAGCTTAGGGGGGACAGACCCCTACGAGCAGTACTTC.

The rearrangement uses TRBV18 and TRBJ2-2; no definite D call. The germline V and J ends were trimmed by 6 bases and 6 bases, with 11 bases remaining between them. Germline values: CDR1 KGHSH, CDR2 LQKENI. The CDR3 length is 13 residues. This chain's CDR3 is CASSPATAGELFF. In DNA, the CDR3 is TGTGCCAGCTCGCCGGCAACAGCCGGGGAGCTGTTTTTT.

This rearrangement joins TRBV7-2 to TRBJ2-7; 8 nucleotides align to TRBD1. Germline V lookup: CDR1 SGHTA, CDR2 FQGNSA. The junction had 7 bases not matched to a gene; V was cut back by 5 bases and J by 7 bases. CDR3 length: 13 amino acids. The CDR3 DNA follows: TGTGCCAGCAGCCAGGACAGGGTTGGGGAGCAGTACTTC. Translated: CASSQDRVGEQYF. Supplemented by reference TRBV7-2 and TRBJ2-7, the full variable domain reads GAGVSQSPSNKVTEKGKDVELRCDPISGHTALYWYRQSLGQGLEFLIYFQGNSAPDKSGLPSDRFSAERTGGSVSTLTIQRTQQEDSAVYLCASSQDRVGEQYFGPGTRLTVT.

This sequence joins TRBV5-1 and TRBJ2-3; D assignment may be TRBD1 or TRBD2 (5 bases each). The V gene lost 4 bases and the J gene lost 1 base, with 13 bases spanning the gap. CDR1 and CDR2 (germline): SGHRS, YFSETQ. This CDR3 contains 15 residues. CDR3 in DNA: TGCGCCAGCAGCCCGGGACCCCCGGGCACAGATACGCAGTATTTT. Its protein product is CASSPGPPGTDTQYF. The full variable domain, its missing parts supplied by reference TRBV5-1 and TRBJ2-3, is KAGVTQTPRYLIKTRGQQVTLSCSPISGHRSVSWYQQTPGQGLQFLFEYFSETQRNKGNFPGRFSGRQFSNSRSEMNVSTLELGDSALYLCASSPGPPGTDTQYFGPGTRLTVL.

The V and J genes are TRBV6-5 and TRBJ2-1, with TRBD2 matching over 8 bases. The CDR3 has 15 residues. The trim removed 4 bases at V and 0 bases at J, leaving 2 bases unmatched. CDR1 is MNHEY, CDR2 SVGAGI, per germline. CDR3 region: CASSFSGDSYNEQFF. The CDR3 nucleotides read TGTGCCAGCAGTTTTAGCGGGGACTCCTACAATGAGCAGTTCTTC.

The chain employs TRBV7-2 and TRBJ2-2; D tentatively reads TRBD1 or TRBD2 (5 bases each). Trimming cost V 4 bases and J 5 bases, with 11 bases left between them. This CDR3 spans 14 amino acids. Germline V gene lookup returns CDR1 SGHTA and CDR2 FQGNSA. The CDR3: CASSSRGSTGELFF. DNA of the CDR3: TGTGCCAGCAGCTCGAGGGGATCGACCGGGGAGCTGTTTTTT.

The J gene is TRBJ1-5, the V gene TRBV27, with TRBD1 identical over 7 bases. CDR3 length: 16 residues. The V segment lost 4 bases and the J segment 3 bases; nucleotides outside the gene matches: 9. The germline V gene encodes CDR1 MNHEY and CDR2 SMNVEV (reference sequence). CDR3 residues: CASSSKNGQVNQPQHF. DNA for the CDR3: TGTGCCAGCAGTTCCAAAAATGGACAGGTCAATCAGCCCCAGCATTTT.

The chain combines TRBV6-5 with TRBJ2-3, with D hard to call. Germline V gene sequence: CDR1 MNHEY, CDR2 SVGAGI. The CDR3 is 13 amino acids. V was pared by 8 bases and J by 1 base, with 10 bases between. The CDR3 DNA is TGTGCCAGCCGTTGGCGTCGCACAGATACGCAGTATTTT. Amino acid sequence: CASRWRRTDTQYF.

The V and J genes are TRBV5-1 and TRBJ2-7; TRBD1 agrees at 10 bases. The V and J ends lost 0 bases and 1 base, in that order; junction bases with no gene match: 4. Germline loops: CDR1 SGHRS, CDR2 YFSETQ. The CDR3 consists of 16 residues. The CDR3 sequence: CASSLGDRGYSYEQYF. For the CDR3, the DNA is TGCGCCAGCAGCTTGGGGGACAGGGGTTATTCCTACGAGCAGTACTTC.

This clone appeared once. The chain links TRBV19 to TRBJ2-7, with 9 nucleotides matching TRBD2. There are 13 residues in the CDR3. Germline loops: CDR1 LNHDA, CDR2 SQIVND (reference sequence). The V and J ends lost 7 bases and 3 bases, in that order; junction bases with no gene match: 4. As DNA, the CDR3 is TGTGCCAGTACGGCTAGCGGGATCTACGAGCAGTACTTC. Protein sequence: CASTASGIYEQYF. The full variable domain, in which reference TRBV19 and TRBJ2-7 provide the parts outside the CDR3, is DGGITQSPKYLFRKEGQNVTLSCEQNLNHDAMYWYRQDPGQGLRLIYYSQIVNDFQKGDIAEGYSVSREKKESFPLTVTSAQKNPTAFYLCASTASGIYEQYFGPGTRLTVT.

The rearrangement joins TRBV18 to TRBJ2-5; D is ambiguous. The CDR3 length is 11 residues. Germline assignment: CDR1 KGHSH and CDR2 LQKENI. V lost 6 bases to trimming and J lost 5 bases, with 7 bases between them. The CDR3 DNA follows: TGTGCCAGCTCCGACGGGGAGACCCAGTACTTC. Translating it yields CASSDGETQYF.

The rearrangement joins TRBV5-1 to TRBJ1-3; D gene unclear. From germline, CDR1 is SGHRS and CDR2 YFSETQ. The CDR3 totals 14 residues. The V and J ends lost 4 bases and 1 base respectively, with 9 bases between them. This CDR3 reads CASSQGRSGNTIYF. The CDR3 bases are TGCGCCAGCAGCCAAGGGAGATCTGGAAACACCATATATTTT. Variable domain in full (rest from reference TRBV5-1 and TRBJ1-3): KAGVTQTPRYLIKTRGQQVTLSCSPISGHRSVSWYQQTPGQGLQFLFEYFSETQRNKGNFPGRFSGRQFSNSRSEMNVSTLELGDSALYLCASSQGRSGNTIYFGEGSWLTVV.

CDR3 protein: CASSLQQADGYTF. DNA for the CDR3: TGTGCCAGCTCCCTGCAGCAGGCTGATGGCTACACCTTC. The chain has TRBV18 and TRBJ1-2, with D unclear. This CDR3 spans 13 amino acids. CDR1 is KGHSH, CDR2 LQKENI, per germline. V lost 6 bases and J 6 bases, leaving 14 bases between the germline ends.

The chain couples TRBV9 to TRBJ1-1, with a tentative D call TRBD1 (6 bases). The CDR3 is made up of 17 amino acids. Trimming stripped 1 base from V and 3 bases from J, with 19 bases between. CDR1 and CDR2 from the germline V gene are SGDLS and YYNGEE. CDR3 bases: TGTGCCAGCAGCGTATCGGGAACGGGGGGCGGGGACACTGAAGCTTTCTTT. It translates to CASSVSGTGGGDTEAFF.

The chain employs TRBV6-5 and TRBJ1-2; no firm D call. Per germline, CDR1 MNHEY and CDR2 SVGAGI. V lost 3 bases, J lost 0 bases, and 11 bases lay in between. This CDR3 is built from 15 residues. CDR3 DNA: TGTGCCAGCAGTTATTCGCCACTGACTAACTATGGCTACACCTTC. Translating gives CASSYSPLTNYGYTF.

The rearrangement joins TRBV7-2 to TRBJ2-7, with a weak D call TRBD1 (6 bases). The CDR3 length is 14 residues. Trimming shortened V by 2 bases and J by 3 bases, and 11 bases separated the two germline ends. The V gene's germline CDR1 is SGHTA and CDR2 FQGNSA. DNA of the CDR3: TGTGCCAGCAGCTTACGAAGGGGGTACTACGAGCAGTACTTC. This encodes CASSLRRGYYEQYF.

This chain links TRBV2 with TRBJ2-2, with D hard to call. The V end was cut by 4 bases, the J end by 0 bases, with 12 bases between. The germline gives CDR1 SNHLY, CDR2 FYNNEI. The CDR3 length is 16 residues. CDR3 DNA sequence: TGTGCCAGCAGTGCCGGATCTCGTTCGAACACCGGGGAGCTGTTTTTT. It codes for CASSAGSRSNTGELFF.

A single count supports this clone. The chain recombines TRBV10-3 with TRBJ1-2; no clear D gene. The germline V gene has CDR1 ENHRY and CDR2 SYGVKD. The CDR3 has 15 amino acids. V dropped 3 bases and J dropped 6 bases, with 17 bases sitting between them. CDR3 loop: CAISDSVRIVDGYTF. CDR3 sequence (DNA): TGTGCCATCAGTGATTCGGTCAGGATCGTGGATGGCTACACCTTC.

This clone has just a few counts. The V and J genes are TRBV6-1 and TRBJ1-6; D is undetermined. Trimming pared 2 bases from V and 10 bases from J, leaving 9 bases between. CDR3 size: 13 residues. CDR1 MNHNS and CDR2 SASEGT come from the germline V gene. The CDR3 region is CASSEKGKSPLHF. Here the CDR3 DNA reads TGTGCCAGCAGTGAAAAAGGGAAATCACCCCTCCACTTT.

The chain links TRBV27 to TRBJ2-1; the D is unclear. The CDR3 extends over 16 amino acids. The ends were cut back, 5 bases at V and 0 bases at J, with 14 bases in the middle. Germline-derived CDR1 and CDR2 are MNHEY and SMNVEV (reference sequence). CDR3 DNA sequence: TGTGCCAGCAGTGGGGTATCTGGCGTCTCCTACAATGAGCAGTTCTTC. Amino acid sequence: CASSGVSGVSYNEQFF.

The chain employs TRBV6-1 and TRBJ2-5, with TRBD1 matching 8 bases. Germline CDR1 is MNHNS and CDR2 is SASEGT. The junction had 12 bases not matched to a gene; V was cut back by 3 bases and J by 6 bases. This CDR3 is built from 16 residues. The CDR3 bases are TGTGCCAGCAGTGATGTAATTAGACAGGGGAGGCAGACCCAGTACTTC. Translation: CASSDVIRQGRQTQYF.